This T cell receptor beta chain emerged from a study of blood T cell repertoires in COVID-19 (dated by TCRdb to between 2020 and 2021). In terms of the full investigation: Samples covering the acute and convalescent phases of COVID-19 were provided by collaborators in the United States, Italy and Spain. Deeply sampled blood TCRbeta repertoires from subjects exposed to, actively infected with, or recovered from COVID-19 were included in the dataset. Sample metadata almost always included a de-identified subject ID, COVID-19 status, age in years and sex. The samples were drawn from two sources: the first 160 participants of the ongoing ImmuneRACE study, and 1,254 subjects contributed by 6 global collaborators. A freely available public database, intended as a resource for researchers studying the immune response to SARS-CoV-2, is where the repertoires were released. Where HLA class I and class II types were available, the types were taken from metadata supplied by the sample provider, not from assay-based typing. The material from the prospective study consisted of cDNA or gDNA derived from T cells, B-cell-depleted T cells, or PBMCs.

General study outcomes and caveats: How much clinical and demographic metadata was included differed by source and by participant, and the metadata was provided uncurated.

Participants in the prospective study were aged about 18 to 100 years, lived in over 20 United States geographic areas, and enrolled through a virtual design. Cohort assignment in the prospective study relied on participant-reported clinical history from a screening survey and a study questionnaire. Recovered participants in ImmuneRACE Cohort 3 were defined by two consecutive negative NP/OP PCR tests, clearance by a healthcare professional, or resolution of symptoms. In the prospective study, mobile phlebotomists collected whole blood, serum and a nasopharyngeal or oropharyngeal swab from each participant. Over a roughly two-month period, participants in the prospective study had the option of providing additional blood draws and questionnaires. Blood samples from the prospective study were shipped frozen or at room temperature prior to DNA extraction. This clone was detected only a few times. Its antigen remains unidentified. Within one base of it there is no much larger clone, and no base qualities were kept.

In the germline V gene (reference sequence), CDR1 corresponds to MNHEY and CDR2 to SMNVEV. A distance of 12 bases separates the germline ends of V and J, which lose 5 bases and 7 bases respectively. The CDR3 has 14 amino acids, counting the end cysteine and phenylalanine. Only the CDR3 DNA stays, 42 bases, in frame from base 1. The immunoSEQ Assay, a bias-controlled multiplex PCR, was used to amplify TCRbeta CDR3 regions from genomic DNA. Per the authors' processing: Within the assay, amplification of reference gene primers was used to estimate how many nucleated cells each sample contained. To quantify the absolute abundance of each unique TCRbeta CDR3 rearrangement, sequence reads were collapsed and filtered. For each sample, productive Simpson clonality was calculated as the square root of Simpson's diversity index over productive rearrangements. TCRdb's version of the immuneACCESS table is confined to in-frame rearrangements and falls short of the full clone set. An unresolved V gene accounts for under half of the shortfall where checked; the remainder is of unknown origin. D and trimming come from the DNA, and the V and J calls and clone size come from that table. This sample lists 250,000 or so clones; 65% to 85% were detected once. The top ten clonotypes cover 3.4% of the sample.

The chain was built from TRBV27 and TRBJ1-6; the best D guess is TRBD1, with 6 bases matching. The sample consisted of PBMCs or T cells enriched from blood (not recorded which). This clonotype originated in a man aged 45 to 65 who had recovered from COVID-19. The DNA is TGTGCCAGCAGTCACAGGGAGTTGAATTCACCCCTCCACTTT. This sequence encodes CASSHRELNSPLHF.